This TCR beta chain was retrieved from a study of regulatory T cells in long-lasting Graves disease. V was trimmed by 10 bases and J by 0 bases, leaving 16 bases between them. There are 15 residues in the CDR3. The V gene's germline CDR1 is LGHDT and CDR2 YNNKEL (reference sequence). As to time point: newly diagnosed GD, antithyroid drugs for less than 3 months. Generation of the TCR library employed RNA extracted from PBMCs. Building the TCR beta libraries relied on iRepertoire HTBI primers, and CDR3 regions underwent Arm-PCR. In the study's own analysis: Identification yielded 55 to 75 TRBV and 13 to 15 TRBJ segments across samples. TCRdb fed the multiplex PCR reads into MiXCR, producing one record per CDR3 protein. The V and J calls follow TCRdb's processing rather than the paper's. The table includes about 620,000 distinct CDR3 sequences, under 20% detected once. The same specimen was also included in a second study, on T cells in Graves' hyperthyroidism and ophthalmopathy. That source adds: The model forecast ophthalmopathy, anticipating it by a median approximately 6.2 months before onset.

This clonotype was obtained from a woman younger than 45 with Graves disease. The rearrangement links TRBV3-1 to TRBJ1-5; D perhaps matches TRBD1 (5 bases). Sequencing was performed on peripheral blood mononuclear cells (PBMCs), taken at new diagnosis, from a patient treated with antithyroid drugs. CDR3 region: CATGRGGNSNQPQHF. CDR3 nucleotides: TGTGCCACCGGCCGGGGGGGGAATAGCAATCAGCCCCAGCATTTT.